The sample holds many counts of the clone carrying this T cell receptor (beta chain). The data were taken from a study of beta chain features in type 1 diabetes. What was sequenced were expressed TCRB transcripts, since all of the isolated RNA had been reverse transcribed. Profiling relied on immunoSEQ multiplex PCR, and the TCRdb table lists in-frame clones only, not all of them. Of 150,000 to 200,000 clones in the sample, approximately 13% were seen once. V lost 6 bases, J lost 6 bases, and 18 bases lay in between. This CDR3 is 15 amino acids long. The specimen was central memory CD4+ T cells from blood. The chain joins TRBV23-1 to TRBJ2-4; D gene uncertain. TRBV23-1 belongs to the ORF category, with a function that is uncertain. This sequence was found in a woman between 18 and 29 years old in good health. The CDR3 DNA is TGCGCCAGCAGCGTGGCTAGAGTACTTGGAAACATTCAGTACTTC. Protein product: CASSVARVLGNIQYF.